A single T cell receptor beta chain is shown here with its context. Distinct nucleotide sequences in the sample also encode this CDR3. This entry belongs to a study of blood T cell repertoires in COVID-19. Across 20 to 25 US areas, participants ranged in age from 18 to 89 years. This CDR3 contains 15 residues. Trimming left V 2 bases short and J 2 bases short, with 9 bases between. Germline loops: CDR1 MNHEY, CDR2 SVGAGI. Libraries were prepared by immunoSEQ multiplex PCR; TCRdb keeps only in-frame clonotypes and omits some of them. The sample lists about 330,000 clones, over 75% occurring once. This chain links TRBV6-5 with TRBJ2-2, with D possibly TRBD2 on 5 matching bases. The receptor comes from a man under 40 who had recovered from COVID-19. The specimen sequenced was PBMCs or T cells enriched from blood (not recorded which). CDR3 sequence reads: CASSYGLGNTGELFF. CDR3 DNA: TGTGCCAGCAGTTACGGACTCGGAAACACCGGGGAGCTGTTTTTT.